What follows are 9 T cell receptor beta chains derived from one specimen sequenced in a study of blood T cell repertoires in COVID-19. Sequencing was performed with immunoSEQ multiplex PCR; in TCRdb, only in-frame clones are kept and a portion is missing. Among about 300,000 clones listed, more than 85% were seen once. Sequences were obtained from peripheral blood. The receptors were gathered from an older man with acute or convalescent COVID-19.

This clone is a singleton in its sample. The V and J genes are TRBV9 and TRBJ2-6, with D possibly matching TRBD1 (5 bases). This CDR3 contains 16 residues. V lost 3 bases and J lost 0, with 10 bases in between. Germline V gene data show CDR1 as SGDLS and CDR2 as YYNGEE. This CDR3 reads CASSAGHSSGANVLTF. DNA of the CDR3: TGTGCCAGCAGCGCCGGACACAGCTCTGGGGCCAACGTCCTGACTTTC.

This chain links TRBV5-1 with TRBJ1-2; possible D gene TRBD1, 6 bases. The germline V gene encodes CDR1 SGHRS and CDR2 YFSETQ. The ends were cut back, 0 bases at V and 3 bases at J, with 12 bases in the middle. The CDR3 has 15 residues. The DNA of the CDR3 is TGCGCCAGCAGCTTGGAGGGGGATCCCTACTATGGCTACACCTTC. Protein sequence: CASSLEGDPYYGYTF.

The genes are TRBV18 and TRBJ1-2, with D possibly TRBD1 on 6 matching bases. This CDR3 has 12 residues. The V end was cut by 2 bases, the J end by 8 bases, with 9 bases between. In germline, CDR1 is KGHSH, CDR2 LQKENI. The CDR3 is CASSPNREGYTF. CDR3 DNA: TGTGCCAGCTCACCAAACAGGGAGGGCTACACCTTC.

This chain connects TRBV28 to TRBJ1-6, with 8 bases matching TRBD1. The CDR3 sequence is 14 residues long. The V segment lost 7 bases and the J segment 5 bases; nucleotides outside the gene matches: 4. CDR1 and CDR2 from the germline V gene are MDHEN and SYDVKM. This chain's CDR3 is CASIMTGDNSPLHF. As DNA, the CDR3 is TGTGCCAGCATCATGACAGGGGATAATTCACCCCTCCACTTT.

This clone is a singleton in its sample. Written as DNA, the CDR3 is TGTGCCAGCATCACAGTGGGACAGGGGGTACCCATGAACACTGAAGCTTTCTTT. It specifies CASITVGQGVPMNTEAFF. The chain uses TRBV21-1 and TRBJ1-1; TRBD1 reflects the table's D call only, with no check against the DNA. TRBV21-1 is termed a pseudogene. The CDR3 runs to 18 residues.

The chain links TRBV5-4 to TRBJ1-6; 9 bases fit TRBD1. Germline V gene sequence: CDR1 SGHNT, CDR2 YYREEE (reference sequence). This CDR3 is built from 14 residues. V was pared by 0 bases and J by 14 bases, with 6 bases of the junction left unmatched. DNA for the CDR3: TGTGCCAGCAGCTTGGGGGACAGGGCACTAACCCTCCACTTT. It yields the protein CASSLGDRALTLHF.

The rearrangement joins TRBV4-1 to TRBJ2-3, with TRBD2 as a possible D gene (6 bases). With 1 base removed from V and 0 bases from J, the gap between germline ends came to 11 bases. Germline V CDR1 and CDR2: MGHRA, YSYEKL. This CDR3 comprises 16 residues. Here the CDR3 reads CASSQVVGRSTDTQYF. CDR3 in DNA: TGCGCCAGCAGCCAAGTGGTAGGGAGGAGCACAGATACGCAGTATTTT.

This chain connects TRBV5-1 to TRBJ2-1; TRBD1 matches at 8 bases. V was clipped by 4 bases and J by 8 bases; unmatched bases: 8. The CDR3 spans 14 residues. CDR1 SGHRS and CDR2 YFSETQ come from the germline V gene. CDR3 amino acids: CASSDAGGGDEQFF. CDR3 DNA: TGCGCCAGCAGCGACGCAGGGGGCGGAGATGAGCAGTTCTTC. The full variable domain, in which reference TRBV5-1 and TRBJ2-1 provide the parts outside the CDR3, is KAGVTQTPRYLIKTRGQQVTLSCSPISGHRSVSWYQQTPGQGLQFLFEYFSETQRNKGNFPGRFSGRQFSNSRSEMNVSTLELGDSALYLCASSDAGGGDEQFFGPGTRLTVL.

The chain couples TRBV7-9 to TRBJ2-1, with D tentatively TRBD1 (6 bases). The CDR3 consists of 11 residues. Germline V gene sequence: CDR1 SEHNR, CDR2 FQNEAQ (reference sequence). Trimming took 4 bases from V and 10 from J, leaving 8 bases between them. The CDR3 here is CASSYTGEQFF. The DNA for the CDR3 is TGTGCCAGCAGCTATACAGGGGAGCAGTTCTTC.